These T cell receptor beta chains were read from a single sample in a study of cytomegalovirus exposure and HLA in healthy donors. Only in-frame clones appear in the TCRdb table, and some are missing; sequencing was by immunoSEQ multiplex PCR. The table lists around 74,000 clones. Sequencing was carried out using PBMCs. These receptors were taken from a man under 40 in good health and CMV-seronegative. The CDR3 runs from the conserved cysteine through the conserved F or W.

j_call: TRBJ2-7
v_call: TRBV6-5
cdr3_length: 13
cdr3_aa: CASSYSLVSEQYF

j_call: TRBJ1-5
v_call: TRBV27
cdr3_length: 17
cdr3_aa: CASSLSGGVSSNQPQHF

j_call: TRBJ2-5
v_call: TRBV28
cdr3_length: 15
cdr3_aa: CASSRLRERVETQYF

j_call: TRBJ1-1
v_call: TRBV14
cdr3_length: 13
cdr3_aa: CASSQERGAEAFF

j_call: TRBJ2-1
v_call: TRBV28
cdr3_length: 12
cdr3_aa: CASSLPQNEQFF

j_call: TRBJ1-1
v_call: TRBV7-9
cdr3_length: 12
cdr3_aa: CASRDLRDSAFF

j_call: TRBJ2-7
v_call: TRBV5-1
cdr3_length: 16
cdr3_aa: CASSLESRELSYEQYF

j_call: TRBJ1-1
v_call: TRBV7-9
cdr3_length: 15
cdr3_aa: CASSHPSRGMTEAFF

j_call: TRBJ2-3
v_call: TRBV5-1
cdr3_length: 13
cdr3_aa: CASSLVAADTQYF

j_call: TRBJ2-3
v_call: TRBV9
cdr3_length: 13
cdr3_aa: CASSLSTTDTQYF

j_call: TRBJ2-5
v_call: TRBV11-2
cdr3_length: 17
cdr3_aa: CASSLGTSGGARETQYF

j_call: TRBJ2-1
v_call: TRBV6-5
cdr3_length: 15
cdr3_aa: CASSTAGGTYNEQFF

j_call: TRBJ2-7
v_call: TRBV4-1
cdr3_length: 13
cdr3_aa: CASSRPRSYEQYF

j_call: TRBJ2-3
v_call: TRBV7-3
cdr3_length: 14
cdr3_aa: CASSLSGMADTQYF

j_call: TRBJ1-2
v_call: TRBV5-1
cdr3_length: 15
cdr3_aa: CASSLAPLVGYGYTF

j_call: TRBJ1-5
v_call: TRBV11-2
cdr3_length: 14
cdr3_aa: CASSLQGGNQPQHF

j_call: TRBJ2-7
v_call: TRBV5-1
cdr3_length: 15
cdr3_aa: CASSLEVGISYEQYF

j_call: TRBJ2-5
v_call: TRBV7-2
cdr3_length: 13
cdr3_aa: CASSSMWLETQYF

j_call: TRBJ1-4
v_call: TRBV5-1
cdr3_length: 14
cdr3_aa: CASSARDSNEKLFF

j_call: TRBJ2-3
v_call: TRBV5-6
cdr3_length: 14
cdr3_aa: CASSLDRFTDTQYF

j_call: TRBJ1-3
v_call: TRBV6-1
cdr3_length: 16
cdr3_aa: CASSESPSGPRGTIYF

j_call: TRBJ2-1
v_call: TRBV9
cdr3_length: 16
cdr3_aa: CASSVGDSRPYNEQFF